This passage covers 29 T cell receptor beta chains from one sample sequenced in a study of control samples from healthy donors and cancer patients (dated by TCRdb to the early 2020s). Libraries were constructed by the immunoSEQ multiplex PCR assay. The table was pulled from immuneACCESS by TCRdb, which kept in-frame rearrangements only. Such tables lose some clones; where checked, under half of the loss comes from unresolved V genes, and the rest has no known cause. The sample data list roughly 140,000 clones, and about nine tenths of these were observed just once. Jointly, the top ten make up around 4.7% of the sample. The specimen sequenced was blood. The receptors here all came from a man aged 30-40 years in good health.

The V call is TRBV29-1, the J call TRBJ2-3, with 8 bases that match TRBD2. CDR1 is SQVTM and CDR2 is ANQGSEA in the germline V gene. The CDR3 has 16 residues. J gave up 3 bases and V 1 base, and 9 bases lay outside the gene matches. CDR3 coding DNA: TGCAGCGTTGAAGTAAGGCGGGGGGTTTCAACAGATACGCAGTATTTT. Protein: CSVEVRRGVSTDTQYF.

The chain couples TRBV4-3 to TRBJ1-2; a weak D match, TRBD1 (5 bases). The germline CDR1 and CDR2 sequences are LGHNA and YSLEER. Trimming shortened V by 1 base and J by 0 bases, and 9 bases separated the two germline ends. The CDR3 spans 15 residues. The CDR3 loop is CASSQGRGTNYGYTF. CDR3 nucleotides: TGCGCCAGCAGCCAAGGCCGGGGCACTAACTATGGCTACACCTTC.

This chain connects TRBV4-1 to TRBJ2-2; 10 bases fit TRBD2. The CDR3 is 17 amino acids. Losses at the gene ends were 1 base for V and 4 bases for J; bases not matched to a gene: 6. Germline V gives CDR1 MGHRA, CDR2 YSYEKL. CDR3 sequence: CASSQALERGGTGELFF. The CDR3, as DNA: TGCGCCAGCAGCCAAGCCCTCGAGCGGGGGGGCACCGGGGAGCTGTTTTTT.

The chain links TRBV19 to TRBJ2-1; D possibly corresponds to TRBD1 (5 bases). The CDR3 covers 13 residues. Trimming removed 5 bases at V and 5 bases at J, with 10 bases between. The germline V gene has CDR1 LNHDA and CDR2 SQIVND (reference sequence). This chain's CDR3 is CASSVGQNNEQFF. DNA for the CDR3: TGTGCCAGTAGTGTCGGACAAAACAATGAGCAGTTCTTC.

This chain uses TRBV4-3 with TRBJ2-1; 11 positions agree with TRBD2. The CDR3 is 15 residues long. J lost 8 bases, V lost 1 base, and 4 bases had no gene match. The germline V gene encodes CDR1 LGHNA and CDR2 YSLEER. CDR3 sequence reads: CASSQGGLAVDEQFF. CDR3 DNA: TGCGCCAGCAGCCAAGGGGGACTAGCGGTGGATGAGCAGTTCTTC.

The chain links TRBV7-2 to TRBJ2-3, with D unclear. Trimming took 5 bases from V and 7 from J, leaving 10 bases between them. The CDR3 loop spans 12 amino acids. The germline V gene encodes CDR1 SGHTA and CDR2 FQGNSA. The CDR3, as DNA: TGTGCCAGCAGCCAAGGGATTAATACGCAGTATTTT. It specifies CASSQGINTQYF.

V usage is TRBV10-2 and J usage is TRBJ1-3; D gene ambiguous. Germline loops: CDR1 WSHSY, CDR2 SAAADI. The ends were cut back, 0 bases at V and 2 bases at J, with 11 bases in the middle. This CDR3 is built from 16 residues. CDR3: CASSESFSETGNTIYF. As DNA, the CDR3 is TGCGCCAGCAGTGAGTCTTTCTCCGAAACTGGAAACACCATATATTTT.

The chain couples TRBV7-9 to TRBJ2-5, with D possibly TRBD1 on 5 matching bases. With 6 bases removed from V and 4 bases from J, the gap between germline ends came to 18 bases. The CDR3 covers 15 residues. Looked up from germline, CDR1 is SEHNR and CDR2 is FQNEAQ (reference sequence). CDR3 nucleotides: TGTGCCAGCAGATCGCCAGGGTGGATAGGAGAGACCCAGTACTTC. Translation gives CASRSPGWIGETQYF. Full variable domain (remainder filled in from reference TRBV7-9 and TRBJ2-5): DTGVSQNPRHKITKRGQNVTFRCDPISEHNRLYWYRQTLGQGPEFLTYFQNEAQLEKSRLLSDRFSAERPKGSFSTLEIQRTEQGDSAMYLCASRSPGWIGETQYFGPGTRLLVL.

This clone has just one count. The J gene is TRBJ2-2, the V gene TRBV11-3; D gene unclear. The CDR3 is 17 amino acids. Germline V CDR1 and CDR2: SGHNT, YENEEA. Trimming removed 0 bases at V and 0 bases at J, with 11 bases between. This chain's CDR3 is CASSLDRLTSNTGELFF. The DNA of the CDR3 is TGTGCCAGCAGCTTAGACAGGCTTACGTCGAACACCGGGGAGCTGTTTTTT.

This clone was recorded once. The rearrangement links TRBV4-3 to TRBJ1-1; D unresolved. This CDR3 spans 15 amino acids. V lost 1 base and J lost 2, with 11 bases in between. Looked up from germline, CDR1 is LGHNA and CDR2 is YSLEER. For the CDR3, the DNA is TGCGCCAGCAGCCAAGTCGTCAGCTCTAACACTGAAGCTTTCTTT. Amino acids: CASSQVVSSNTEAFF.

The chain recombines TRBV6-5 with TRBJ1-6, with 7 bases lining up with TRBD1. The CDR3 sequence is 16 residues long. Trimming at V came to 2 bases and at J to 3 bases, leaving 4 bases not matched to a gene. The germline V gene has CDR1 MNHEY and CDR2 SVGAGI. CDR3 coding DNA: TGTGCCAGCAGTTACGGATCAGGGGGCTATAATTCACCCCTCCACTTT. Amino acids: CASSYGSGGYNSPLHF.

The CDR3 DNA reads as TGCGCCAGCAGCGCCGGGACAGGGGATTCCTACGAGCAGTACTTC. This gives the protein CASSAGTGDSYEQYF. The chain couples TRBV5-1 to TRBJ2-7; 10 bases match TRBD1. The germline V gene encodes CDR1 SGHRS and CDR2 YFSETQ. J lost 1 base, V lost 4 bases, and 5 bases had no gene match. The CDR3 extends over 15 amino acids.

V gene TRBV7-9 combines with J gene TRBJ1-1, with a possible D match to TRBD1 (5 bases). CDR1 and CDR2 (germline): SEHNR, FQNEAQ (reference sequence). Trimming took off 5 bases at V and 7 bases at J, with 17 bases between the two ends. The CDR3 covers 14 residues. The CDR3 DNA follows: TGTGCCAGCAGCCCACAGGTGGGGGAAGGTGAAGCTTTCTTT. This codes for CASSPQVGEGEAFF.

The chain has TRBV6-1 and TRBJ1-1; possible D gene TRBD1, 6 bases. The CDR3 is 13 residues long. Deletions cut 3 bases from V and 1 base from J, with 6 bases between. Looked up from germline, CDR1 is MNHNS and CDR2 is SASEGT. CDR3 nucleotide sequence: TGTGCCAGCAGTGACAGGGGGAACACTGAAGCTTTCTTT. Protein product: CASSDRGNTEAFF.

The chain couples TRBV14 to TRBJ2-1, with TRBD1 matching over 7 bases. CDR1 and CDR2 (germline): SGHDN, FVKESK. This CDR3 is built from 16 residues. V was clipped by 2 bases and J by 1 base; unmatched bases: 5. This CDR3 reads CASSQFRGQSYNEQFF. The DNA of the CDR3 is TGTGCCAGCAGCCAATTTAGGGGGCAATCCTACAATGAGCAGTTCTTC.

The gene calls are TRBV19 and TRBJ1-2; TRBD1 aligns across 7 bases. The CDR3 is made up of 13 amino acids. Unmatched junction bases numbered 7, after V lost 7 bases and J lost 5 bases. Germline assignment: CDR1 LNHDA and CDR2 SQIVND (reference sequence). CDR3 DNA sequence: TGTGCCAGTAAGTCCCGGGACAGTTATGGCTACACCTTC. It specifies CASKSRDSYGYTF.

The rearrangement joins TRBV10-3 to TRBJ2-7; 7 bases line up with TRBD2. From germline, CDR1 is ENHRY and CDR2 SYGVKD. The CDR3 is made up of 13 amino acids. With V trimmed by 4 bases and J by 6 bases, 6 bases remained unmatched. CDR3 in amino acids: CAISGSGGLEQYF. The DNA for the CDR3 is TGTGCCATCAGTGGATCGGGGGGTCTCGAGCAGTACTTC.

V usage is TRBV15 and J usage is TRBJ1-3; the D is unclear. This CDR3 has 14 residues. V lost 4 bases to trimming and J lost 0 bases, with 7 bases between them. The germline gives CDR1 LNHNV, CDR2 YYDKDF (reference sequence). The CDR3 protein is CATSNLDSGNTIYF. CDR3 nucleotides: TGTGCCACCAGCAACCTGGACTCTGGAAACACCATATATTTT.

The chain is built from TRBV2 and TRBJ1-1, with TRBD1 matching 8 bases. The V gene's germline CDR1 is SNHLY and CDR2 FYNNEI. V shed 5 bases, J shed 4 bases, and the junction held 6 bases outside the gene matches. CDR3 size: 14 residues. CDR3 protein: CASSTDRGGTEAFF. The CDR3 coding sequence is TGTGCCAGCAGTACCGACAGGGGTGGCACTGAAGCTTTCTTT.

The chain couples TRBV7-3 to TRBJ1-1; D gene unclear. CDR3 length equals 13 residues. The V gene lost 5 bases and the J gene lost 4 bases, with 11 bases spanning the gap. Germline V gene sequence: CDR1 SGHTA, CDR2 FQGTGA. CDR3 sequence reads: CASSALISTEAFF. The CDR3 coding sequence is TGTGCCAGCAGCGCCTTAATAAGCACTGAAGCTTTCTTT.

The CDR3 region has the DNA TGTGCCAGCAGTTTAGAGGCCCCGTGGGGCCAAGAGACCCAGTACTTC. It codes for CASSLEAPWGQETQYF. The rearrangement links TRBV27 to TRBJ2-5; unclear D gene. The CDR3 extends over 16 amino acids. Deletions cut 2 bases from V and 1 base from J, with 14 bases between. Germline V gives CDR1 MNHEY, CDR2 SMNVEV (reference sequence).

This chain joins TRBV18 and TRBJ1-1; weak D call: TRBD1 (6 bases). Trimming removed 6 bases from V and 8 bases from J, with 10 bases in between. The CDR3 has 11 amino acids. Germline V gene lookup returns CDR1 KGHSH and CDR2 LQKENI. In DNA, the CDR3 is TGTGCCAGCTCCCCCGGACAGGAAGCTTTCTTT. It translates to CASSPGQEAFF.

The CDR3 nucleotides read TGTGCCAGCTCACCAGTGCAGACAGGGTGGGAGCAGTACTTC. The encoded protein is CASSPVQTGWEQYF. The gene calls are TRBV18 and TRBJ2-7; 7 bases align to TRBD1. The CDR3 is 14 residues long. V was pared by 2 bases and J by 7 bases, with 8 bases of the junction left unmatched. Germline lookup yields CDR1 KGHSH and CDR2 LQKENI.

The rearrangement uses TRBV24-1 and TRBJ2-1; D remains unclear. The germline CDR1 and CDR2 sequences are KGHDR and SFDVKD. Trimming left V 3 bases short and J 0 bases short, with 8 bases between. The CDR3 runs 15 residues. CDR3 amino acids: CATSDLISSYNEQFF. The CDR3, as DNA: TGTGCCACCAGTGATCTCATCAGCTCCTACAATGAGCAGTTCTTC.

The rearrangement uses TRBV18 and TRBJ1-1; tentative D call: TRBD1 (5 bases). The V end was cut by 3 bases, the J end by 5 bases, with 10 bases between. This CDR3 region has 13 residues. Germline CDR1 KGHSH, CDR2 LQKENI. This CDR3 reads CASSPRVGTEAFF. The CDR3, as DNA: TGTGCCAGCTCACCCAGGGTTGGTACTGAAGCTTTCTTT.

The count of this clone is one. CDR3 in amino acids: CASGQPSTGELFF. CDR3 in DNA: TGTGCCAGTGGACAGCCGAGCACCGGGGAGCTGTTTTTT. The chain has TRBV11-3 and TRBJ2-2, with D tentatively TRBD1 (6 bases). The germline CDR1 and CDR2 sequences are SGHNT and YENEEA. CDR3 length: 13 residues. Trimming took 9 bases from V and 4 from J, leaving 12 bases between them. The variable domain in full, completed from reference TRBV11-3 and TRBJ2-2, reads EAGVVQSPRYKIIEKKQPVAFWCNPISGHNTLYWYLQNLGQGPELLIRYENEEAVDDSQLPKDRFSAERLKGVDSTLKIQPAELGDSAVYLCASGQPSTGELFFGEGSRLTVL.

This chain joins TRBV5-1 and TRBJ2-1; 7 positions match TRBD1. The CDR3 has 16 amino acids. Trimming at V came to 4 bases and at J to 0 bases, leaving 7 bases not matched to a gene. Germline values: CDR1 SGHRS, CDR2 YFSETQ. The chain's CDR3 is CASSHRDSSSYNEQFF. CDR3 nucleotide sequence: TGCGCCAGCAGCCACCGGGACAGCAGCTCCTACAATGAGCAGTTCTTC.

The CDR3 DNA follows: TGTGCCAGCAGCCCACTTAGTCCTCCTGAGCAGTTCTTC. It encodes CASSPLSPPEQFF. The chain employs TRBV7-9 and TRBJ2-1; D uncertain. Germline V CDR1 and CDR2: SEHNR, FQNEAQ (reference sequence). This CDR3 has 13 residues. V lost 5 bases to trimming and J lost 9 bases, with 14 bases between them. Full variable domain (missing parts from reference TRBV7-9 and TRBJ2-1): DTGVSQNPRHKITKRGQNVTFRCDPISEHNRLYWYRQTLGQGPEFLTYFQNEAQLEKSRLLSDRFSAERPKGSFSTLEIQRTEQGDSAMYLCASSPLSPPEQFFGPGTRLTVL.

CDR3 sequence: CATSREGRNYEQYF. The CDR3, as DNA: TGTGCCACCAGCAGAGAAGGACGGAACTACGAGCAGTACTTC. This chain connects TRBV15 to TRBJ2-7; D ambiguous. Germline V gene data show CDR1 as LNHNV and CDR2 as YYDKDF (reference sequence). The CDR3 runs 14 residues. V gave up 0 bases and J gave up 3 bases, with 9 bases separating them.